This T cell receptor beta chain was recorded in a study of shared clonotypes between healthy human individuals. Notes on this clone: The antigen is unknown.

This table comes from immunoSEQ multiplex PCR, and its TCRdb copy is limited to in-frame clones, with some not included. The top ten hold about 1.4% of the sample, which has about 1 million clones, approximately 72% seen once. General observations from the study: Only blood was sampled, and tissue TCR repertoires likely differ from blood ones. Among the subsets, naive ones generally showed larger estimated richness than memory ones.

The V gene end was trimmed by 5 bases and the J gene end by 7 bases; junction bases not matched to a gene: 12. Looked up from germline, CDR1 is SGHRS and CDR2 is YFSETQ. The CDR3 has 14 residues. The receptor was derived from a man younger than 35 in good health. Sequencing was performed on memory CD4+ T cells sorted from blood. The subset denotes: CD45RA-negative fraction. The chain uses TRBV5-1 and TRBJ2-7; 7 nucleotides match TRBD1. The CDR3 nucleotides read TGCGCCAGCAGGTGGGGGACAGCCTCTGGGGAGCAGTACTTC. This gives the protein CASRWGTASGEQYF.